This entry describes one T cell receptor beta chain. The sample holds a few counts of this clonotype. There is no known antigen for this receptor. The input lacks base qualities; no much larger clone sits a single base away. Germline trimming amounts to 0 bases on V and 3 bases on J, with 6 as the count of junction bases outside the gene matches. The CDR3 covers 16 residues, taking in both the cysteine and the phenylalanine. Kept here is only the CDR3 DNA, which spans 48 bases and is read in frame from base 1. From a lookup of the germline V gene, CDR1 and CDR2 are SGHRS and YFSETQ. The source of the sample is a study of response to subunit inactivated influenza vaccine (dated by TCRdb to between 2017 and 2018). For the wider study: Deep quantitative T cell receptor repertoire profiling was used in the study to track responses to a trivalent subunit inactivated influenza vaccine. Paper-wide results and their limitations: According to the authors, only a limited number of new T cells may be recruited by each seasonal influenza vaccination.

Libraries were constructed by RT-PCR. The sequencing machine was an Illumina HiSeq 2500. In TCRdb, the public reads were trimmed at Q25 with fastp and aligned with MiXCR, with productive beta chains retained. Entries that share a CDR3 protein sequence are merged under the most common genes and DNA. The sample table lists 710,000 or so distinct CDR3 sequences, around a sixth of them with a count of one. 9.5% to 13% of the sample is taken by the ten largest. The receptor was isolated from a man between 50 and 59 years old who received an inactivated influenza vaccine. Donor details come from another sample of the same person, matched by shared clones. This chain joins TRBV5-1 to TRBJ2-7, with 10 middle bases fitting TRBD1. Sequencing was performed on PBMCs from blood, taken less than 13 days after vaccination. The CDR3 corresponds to CASSLGLGQGDYEQYF. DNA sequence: TGCGCCAGCAGCTTGGGTCTTGGACAGGGGGACTACGAGCAGTACTTC. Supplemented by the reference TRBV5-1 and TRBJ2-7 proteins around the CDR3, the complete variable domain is KAGVTQTPRYLIKTRGQQVTLSCSPISGHRSVSWYQQTPGQGLQFLFEYFSETQRNKGNFPGRFSGRQFSNSRSEMNVSTLELGDSALYLCASSLGLGQGDYEQYFGPGTRLTVT.